A selection of T cell receptor beta chains follows, all from one sample in a study of regulatory T cells in long-lasting Graves disease. TCRdb fed the multiplex PCR reads into MiXCR, producing one record per CDR3 protein. This table holds approximately 400,000 distinct CDR3 sequences, about 15% found once. The sample was also reused in another study, on T cells in Graves' hyperthyroidism and ophthalmopathy.

Sample: peripheral blood mononuclear cells (PBMCs), taken at new diagnosis, from a patient treated with antithyroid drugs. Receptors were obtained from a woman in her twenties or thirties with Graves disease. CDR3s include the opening cysteine and the closing phenylalanine or tryptophan. The D gene is left open where the match is weak. Expanded clones get a size class; other rows say once, few or many, or leave the size out.

D	J	length	size	V	CDR3	DNA
TRBD1	TRBJ2-7	13	few	TRBV30	CAWGGTGRYEQYF	TGTGCCTGGGGCGGGACAGGAAGGTACGAGCAGTACTTC
TRBD1	TRBJ2-1	12	few	TRBV29-1	CSVEDRGNEQFF	TGCAGCGTTGAGGACAGGGGCAATGAGCAGTTCTTC
NA	TRBJ2-1	14	NA	TRBV10-3	CAISEFGRGGEQFF	TGTGCCATCAGTGAGTTCGGGAGAGGGGGTGAGCAGTTCTTC
TRBD2	TRBJ2-7	15	many	TRBV12-3/TRBV12-4	CASSPLAGSTYEQYF	TGTGCCAGCAGCCCACTAGCGGGCTCTACCTACGAGCAGTACTTC
NA	TRBJ1-1	15	many	TRBV12-3/TRBV12-4	CASSLEGVPGKEAFF	TGTGCCAGCAGTTTAGAAGGGGTGCCAGGGAAGGAAGCTTTCTTT
TRBD1	TRBJ1-4	14	NA	TRBV27	CASSPRDRGEKLFF	TGTGCCAGCAGTCCCCGGGACAGGGGTGAAAAACTGTTTTTT
NA	TRBJ2-7	14	many	TRBV27	CASSPRRQTYEQYF	TGTGCCAGCAGCCCGCGGCGGCAAACCTACGAGCAGTACTTC
TRBD2	TRBJ2-4	16	many	TRBV27	CATSGTSGGRENIQYF	TGTGCCACTTCCGGGACTAGCGGAGGGAGGGAAAACATTCAGTACTTC
NA	TRBJ2-1	14	few	TRBV24-1	CATSDPKPGNEQFF	TGTGCCACCAGTGATCCAAAGCCAGGAAATGAGCAGTTCTTC
TRBD2	TRBJ2-5	17	many	TRBV6-2/TRBV6-3	CASSQDMGLAGVGTQYF	TGTGCCAGCAGCCAAGACATGGGACTAGCGGGAGTCGGGACCCAGTACTTC
NA	TRBJ2-2	18	NA	TRBV4-2	CASSQGAGLAVSTGELFF	TGTGCCAGCAGCCAAGGGGCAGGCCTAGCTGTGTCCACCGGGGAGCTGTTTTTT
NA	TRBJ2-2	14	NA	TRBV15	CATSGRSATGELFF	TGTGCCACCAGCGGGAGATCGGCCACCGGGGAGCTGTTTTTT
TRBD1	TRBJ1-2	13	many	TRBV2	CASRAGTGEGYTF	TGTGCCAGCAGGGCCGGGACAGGGGAAGGCTACACCTTC
NA	TRBJ1-5	15	many	TRBV24-1	CATSDIAGPNQPQHF	TGTGCCACCAGTGATATCGCAGGACCCAATCAGCCCCAGCATTTT
NA	TRBJ1-3	13	many	TRBV30	CAWSYQPGDTIYF	TGTGCCTGGAGTTACCAGCCAGGCGACACCATATATTTT
NA	TRBJ1-2	14	many	TRBV4-1	CASREGGAGYGYTF	TGCGCCAGCCGCGAGGGGGGCGCGGGTTATGGCTACACCTTC
NA	TRBJ2-4	16	NA	TRBV7-9	CASSLGDGLAKNIQYF	TGTGCCAGCAGCTTAGGTGATGGGTTAGCCAAAAACATTCAGTACTTC
NA	TRBJ2-3	13	many	TRBV12-3/TRBV12-4	CASSPKGTDTQYF	TGTGCCAGCAGCCCAAAGGGGACAGATACGCAGTATTTT
TRBD2	TRBJ2-1	22	NA	TRBV29-1	CSVDEAGWATSGTVTPYNEQFF	TGCAGCGTTGATGAGGCAGGGTGGGCGACTAGCGGGACCGTTACCCCCTACAATGAGCAGTTCTTC
NA	TRBJ1-1	16	many	TRBV7-3	CASSPNSRGLNTEAFF	TGTGCCAGCAGCCCTAATTCGAGGGGGTTGAACACTGAAGCTTTCTTT
TRBD2	TRBJ2-2	14	NA	TRBV7-7	CASSLASGTGELFF	TGTGCTAGCAGCTTGGCTAGCGGGACCGGGGAGCTGTTTTTT
NA	TRBJ1-3	16	few	TRBV7-2	CASSLGPGTPGNTIYF	TGTGCCAGCAGCTTAGGACCCGGGACGCCTGGAAACACCATATATTTT
NA	TRBJ2-5	15	many	TRBV20-1	CSARDGYQKWETQYF	TGCAGTGCTAGAGATGGGTACCAAAAGTGGGAGACCCAGTACTTC